The entry below gives a single T cell receptor (beta chain) sequence along with its context. Which antigen it targets is not known. Per-base quality was not reported, and no clone a single base away is much larger than it. This entry comes from a study of OX40 agonist ivuxolimab in advanced cancers. Context from the whole study: The costimulatory receptor OX40 (CD134) was targeted by ivuxolimab, a fully human IgG2 agonistic monoclonal antibody. Intravenous ivuxolimab was administered to patients every 2 weeks at six dose levels: 0.01, 0.1, 0.3, 1.5, 3 and 10 mg/kg. Among the roughly 50 dose-escalation patients, around 19 had hepatocellular carcinoma, about 15 melanoma, 9 renal cell carcinoma and 9 head and neck cancer. The dose-escalation cohort was roughly 87% male with a mean age of approximately 59 years, ranging from roughly 20 to 80. Prior anti-PD-1, anti-PD-L1 or anti-CTLA-4 therapy was permitted, and checkpoint inhibitors had been received by 40% to 50% of dose-escalation patients. Partial responses were achieved by three dose-escalation patients, of whom one had hepatocellular carcinoma and two had cutaneous melanoma. Peripheral TCRbeta sequencing was intended to test whether TCR sequence diversity was altered and clonal T-cell expansion was caused by ivuxolimab. The paper covers the monotherapy dose-escalation part of the phase I ivuxolimab trial, which included N of about 50 patients. The study at large found these results: Which antigens the clonally expanded peripheral T cells were specific for was not determined. Low levels of normalized T-cell clonal expansion were also shown by some nonresponding patients. At doses of 0.1 to 3.0 mg/kg, clonal expansion of both CD4+ and CD8+ T cells in blood was seen between baseline and week 6. After ivuxolimab, more expanded clones were found on average in CD8+ T cells than in CD4+ T cells. Partial responders in the 0.1-3.0 mg/kg groups had among the lowest normalized peripheral clonal expansion, especially among CD8+ T cells.

Patients with autoimmune disease history or receiving systemic immunosuppression were excluded from the trial. Peripheral blood for TCR sequencing was drawn from every dose cohort at baseline, at cycle 4 day 1 and at cycle 7 day 1. Samples were obtained from an open-label, multicenter, first-in-human phase I dose-escalation trial of ivuxolimab. The trial enrolled adults with locally advanced or metastatic head and neck squamous cell, hepatocellular, melanoma or renal cell carcinoma. CD4+ and CD8+ T cells were sorted separately from peripheral blood before TCR sequencing. For sequencing of the TCRbeta CDR3 region, genomic DNA was extracted from the sorted cells. The immunoSEQ Assay was used for sequencing of TCRbeta CDR3 regions. TCRdb obtained this table from immuneACCESS and retained in-frame rearrangements with V and J assigned. These tables miss some clones; where compared with another copy, unresolved V genes account for less than half of the shortfall, and the remainder is unexplained. A total of 53,000 or so clones appear in this sample, over 90% of them only once. The leading ten clones occupy 15% to 20% of the sample.

V ends up 3 bases short and J 1 base short, with an unmatched junction base count of 7. The germline V gene specifies SGHRS as CDR1 and YFSETQ as CDR2. Spanning cysteine to phenylalanine, the CDR3 consists of 15 amino acids. The CDR3 DNA has 45 bases and is translated from base 1. The sequences come from CD4+ or CD8+ T cells sorted from blood, collected in a trial of the OX40 agonist ivuxolimab. This chain joins TRBV5-1 to TRBJ2-7; 7 central nucleotides agree with TRBD1. This TCR came from an adult with an advanced solid tumor such as melanoma, head and neck, liver or kidney cancer. At the DNA level, the sequence is TGCGCCAGCAGCTCCTCGGACAGGCCTTCCTACGAGCAGTACTTC. Its protein product is CASSSSDRPSYEQYF. This CDR3, with the reference TRBV5-1 and TRBJ2-7 proteins standing in past its ends, gives the full variable domain KAGVTQTPRYLIKTRGQQVTLSCSPISGHRSVSWYQQTPGQGLQFLFEYFSETQRNKGNFPGRFSGRQFSNSRSEMNVSTLELGDSALYLCASSSSDRPSYEQYFGPGTRLTVT.